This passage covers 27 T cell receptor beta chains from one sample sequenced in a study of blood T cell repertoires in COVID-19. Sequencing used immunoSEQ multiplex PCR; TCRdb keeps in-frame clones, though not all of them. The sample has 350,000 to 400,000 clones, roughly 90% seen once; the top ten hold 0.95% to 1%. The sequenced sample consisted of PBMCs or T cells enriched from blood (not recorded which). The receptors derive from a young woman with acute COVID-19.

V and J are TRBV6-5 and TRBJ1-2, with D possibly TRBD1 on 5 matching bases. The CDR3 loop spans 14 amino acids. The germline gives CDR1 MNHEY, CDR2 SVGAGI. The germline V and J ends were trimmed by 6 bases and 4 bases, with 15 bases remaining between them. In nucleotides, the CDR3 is TGTGCCAGCAGGATGGGGGGGGAGGGCTATGGCTACACCTTC. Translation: CASRMGGEGYGYTF.

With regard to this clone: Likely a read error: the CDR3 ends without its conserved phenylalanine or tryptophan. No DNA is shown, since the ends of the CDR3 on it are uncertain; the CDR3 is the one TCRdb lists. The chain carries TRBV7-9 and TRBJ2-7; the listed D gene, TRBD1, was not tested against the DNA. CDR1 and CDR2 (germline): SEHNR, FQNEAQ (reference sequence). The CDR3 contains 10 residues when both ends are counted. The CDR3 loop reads CASSQRQEPL.

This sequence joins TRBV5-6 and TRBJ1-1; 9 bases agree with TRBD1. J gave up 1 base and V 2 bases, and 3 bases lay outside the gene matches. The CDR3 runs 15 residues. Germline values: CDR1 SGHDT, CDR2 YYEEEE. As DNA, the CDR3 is TGTGCCAGCAGCTTAGGACAGGGGAGGAACACTGAAGCTTTCTTT. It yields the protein CASSLGQGRNTEAFF.

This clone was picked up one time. CDR3 in amino acids: CASSEEGVFYEQYF. The CDR3 region has the DNA TGTGCCAGCAGTGAAGAGGGGGTCTTCTACGAGCAGTACTTC. The V gene is TRBV6-1, the J gene TRBJ2-7; possible D gene TRBD1, 6 bases. Germline V gene data show CDR1 as MNHNS and CDR2 as SASEGT. Trimming cost V 1 base and J 3 bases, with 10 bases left between them. The CDR3 has 14 amino acids.

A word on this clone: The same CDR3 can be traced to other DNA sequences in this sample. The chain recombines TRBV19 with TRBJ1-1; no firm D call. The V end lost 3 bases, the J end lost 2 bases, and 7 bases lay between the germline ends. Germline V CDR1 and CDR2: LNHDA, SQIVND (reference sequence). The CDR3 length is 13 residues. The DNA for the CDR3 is TGTGCCAGTAGTATCCCAGGCAACACTGAAGCTTTCTTT. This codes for CASSIPGNTEAFF.

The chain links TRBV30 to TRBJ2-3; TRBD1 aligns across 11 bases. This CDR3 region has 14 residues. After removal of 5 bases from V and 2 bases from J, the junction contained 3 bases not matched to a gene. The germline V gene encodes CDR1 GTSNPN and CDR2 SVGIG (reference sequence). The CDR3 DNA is TGTGCCTGGGGACAGGGGGCTTCCACAGATACGCAGTATTTT. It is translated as CAWGQGASTDTQYF. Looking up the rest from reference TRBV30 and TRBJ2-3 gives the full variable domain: SQTIHQWPATLVQPVGSPLSLECTVEGTSNPNLYWYRQAAGRGLQLLFYSVGIGQISSEVPQNLSASRPQDRQFILSSKKLLLSDSGFYLCAWGQGASTDTQYFGPGTRLTVL.

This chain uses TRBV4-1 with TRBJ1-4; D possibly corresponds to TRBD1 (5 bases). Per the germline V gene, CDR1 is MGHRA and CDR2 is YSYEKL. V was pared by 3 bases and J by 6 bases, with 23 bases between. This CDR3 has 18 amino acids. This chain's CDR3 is CASSHPTRLSGGDEKLFF. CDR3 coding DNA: TGCGCCAGCAGCCACCCCACCCGTCTCTCGGGAGGGGATGAAAAACTGTTTTTT.

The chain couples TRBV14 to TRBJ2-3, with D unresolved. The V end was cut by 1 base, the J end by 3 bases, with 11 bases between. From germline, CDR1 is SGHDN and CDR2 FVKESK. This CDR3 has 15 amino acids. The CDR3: CASSQVTALTDTQYF. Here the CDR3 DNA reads TGTGCCAGCAGCCAAGTTACAGCCCTAACAGATACGCAGTATTTT.

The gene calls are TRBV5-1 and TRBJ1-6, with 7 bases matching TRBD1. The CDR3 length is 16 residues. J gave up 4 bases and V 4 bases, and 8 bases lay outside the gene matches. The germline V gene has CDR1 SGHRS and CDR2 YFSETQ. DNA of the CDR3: TGCGCCAGCAGCCGGGACAGTTCCTCATATAATTCACCCCTCCACTTT. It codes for CASSRDSSSYNSPLHF.

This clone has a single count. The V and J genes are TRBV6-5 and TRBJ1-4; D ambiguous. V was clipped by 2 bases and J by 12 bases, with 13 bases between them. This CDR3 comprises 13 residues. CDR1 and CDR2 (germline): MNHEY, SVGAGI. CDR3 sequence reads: CASSYIGGIELFF. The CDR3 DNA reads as TGTGCCAGCAGTTACATCGGAGGTATAGAACTGTTTTTT.

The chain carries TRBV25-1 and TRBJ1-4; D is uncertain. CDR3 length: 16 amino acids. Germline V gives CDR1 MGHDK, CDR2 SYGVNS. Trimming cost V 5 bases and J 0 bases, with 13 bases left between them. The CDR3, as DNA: TGTGCCAGCAGTCCCCTCACTCTTGCAACTAATGAAAAACTGTTTTTT. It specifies CASSPLTLATNEKLFF.

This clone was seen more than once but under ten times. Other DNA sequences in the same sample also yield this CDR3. CDR3 in DNA: TGTGCCAGCAGTCGGGGTAGGGCAGATACGCAGTATTTT. This translates into CASSRGRADTQYF. The chain joins TRBV6-5 to TRBJ2-3; possible D gene TRBD2, 5 bases. Trimming left V 5 bases short and J 4 bases short, with 10 bases between. The CDR3 has 13 amino acids. Germline lookup yields CDR1 MNHEY and CDR2 SVGAGI.

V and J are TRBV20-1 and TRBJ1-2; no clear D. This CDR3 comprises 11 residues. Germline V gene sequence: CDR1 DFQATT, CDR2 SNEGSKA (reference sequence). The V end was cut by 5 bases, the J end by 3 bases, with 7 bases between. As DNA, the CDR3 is TGCAGTGCTCCTCGAGACTATGGCTACACCTTC. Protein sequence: CSAPRDYGYTF.

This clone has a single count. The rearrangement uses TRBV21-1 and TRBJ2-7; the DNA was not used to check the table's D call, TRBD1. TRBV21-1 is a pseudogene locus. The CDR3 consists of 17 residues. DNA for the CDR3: TGTGCCAGCAGCATAGGACAGGGGCGAAATACGGCCTACGAGCAGTACTTC. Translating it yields CASSIGQGRNTAYEQYF.

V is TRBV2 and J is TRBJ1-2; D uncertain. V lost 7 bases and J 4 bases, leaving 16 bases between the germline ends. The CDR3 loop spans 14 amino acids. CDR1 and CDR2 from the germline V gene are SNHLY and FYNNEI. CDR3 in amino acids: CASKKLSAVYGYTF. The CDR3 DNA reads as TGTGCCAGCAAGAAACTAAGCGCGGTCTATGGCTACACCTTC.

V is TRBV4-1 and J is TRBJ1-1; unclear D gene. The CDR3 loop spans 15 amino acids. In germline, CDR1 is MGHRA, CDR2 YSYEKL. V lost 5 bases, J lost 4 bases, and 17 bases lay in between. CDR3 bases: TGCGCCAGCAGCATTAAGGAGGCGGGAGGCACTGAAGCTTTCTTT. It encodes CASSIKEAGGTEAFF.

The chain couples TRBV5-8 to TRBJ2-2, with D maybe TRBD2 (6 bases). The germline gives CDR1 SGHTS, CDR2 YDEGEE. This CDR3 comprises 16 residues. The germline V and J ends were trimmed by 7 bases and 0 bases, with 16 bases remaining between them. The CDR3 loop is CASRRFGTSNTGELFF. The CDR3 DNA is TGTGCCAGCCGACGATTCGGGACTTCGAACACCGGGGAGCTGTTTTTT. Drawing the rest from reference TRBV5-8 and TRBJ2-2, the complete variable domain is EAGVTQSPTHLIKTRGQQATLRCSPISGHTSVYWYQQALGLGLQFLLWYDEGEERNRGNFPPRFSGRQFPNYSSELNVNALELEDSALYLCASRRFGTSNTGELFFGEGSRLTVL.

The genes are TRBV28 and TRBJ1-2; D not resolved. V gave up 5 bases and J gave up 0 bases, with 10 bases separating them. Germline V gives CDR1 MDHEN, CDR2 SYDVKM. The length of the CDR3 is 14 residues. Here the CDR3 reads CASSPPGTNYGYTF. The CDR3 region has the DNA TGTGCCAGCAGTCCCCCGGGGACTAACTATGGCTACACCTTC.

In nucleotides, the CDR3 is TGTGCCAGCAGCTGGGGGAGGGACAGGGCCTACGAGCAGTACTTC. Translating gives CASSWGRDRAYEQYF. The gene calls are TRBV7-9 and TRBJ2-7; the match to TRBD1 covers 9 bases. V was pared by 4 bases and J by 2 bases, with 6 bases of the junction left unmatched. Germline V gene sequence: CDR1 SEHNR, CDR2 FQNEAQ (reference sequence). CDR3 length: 15 residues.

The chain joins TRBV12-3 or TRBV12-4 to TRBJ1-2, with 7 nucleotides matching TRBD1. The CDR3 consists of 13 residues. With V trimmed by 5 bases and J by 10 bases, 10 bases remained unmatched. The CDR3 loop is CASSLGQRNPYTF. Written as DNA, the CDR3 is TGTGCCAGCAGTCTGGGACAGAGGAATCCCTACACCTTC.

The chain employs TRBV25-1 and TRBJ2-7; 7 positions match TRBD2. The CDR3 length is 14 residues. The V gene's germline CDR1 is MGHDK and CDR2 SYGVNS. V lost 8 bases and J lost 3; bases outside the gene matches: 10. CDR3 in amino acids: CASVRTGGDYEQYF. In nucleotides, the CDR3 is TGTGCCAGCGTAAGGACGGGGGGAGACTACGAGCAGTACTTC.

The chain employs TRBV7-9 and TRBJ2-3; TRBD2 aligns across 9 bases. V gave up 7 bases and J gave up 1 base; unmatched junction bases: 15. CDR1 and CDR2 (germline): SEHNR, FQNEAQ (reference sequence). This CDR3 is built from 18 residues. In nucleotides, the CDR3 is TGTGCCAGCACCCACACCTCGTGGGCTAGCGGGGGCACAGATACGCAGTATTTT. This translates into CASTHTSWASGGTDTQYF.

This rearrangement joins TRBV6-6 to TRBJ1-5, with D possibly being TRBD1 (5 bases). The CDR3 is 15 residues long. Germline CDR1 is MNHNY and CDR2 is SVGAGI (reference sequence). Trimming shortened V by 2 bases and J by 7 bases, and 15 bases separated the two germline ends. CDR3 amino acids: CASSYGRVGGQPQHF. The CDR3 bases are TGTGCCAGCAGTTACGGCAGGGTGGGAGGCCAGCCCCAGCATTTT.

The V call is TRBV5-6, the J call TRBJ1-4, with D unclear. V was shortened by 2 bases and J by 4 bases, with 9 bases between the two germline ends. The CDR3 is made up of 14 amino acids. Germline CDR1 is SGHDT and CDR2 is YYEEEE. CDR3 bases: TGTGCCAGCAGCTTTAGCAGAGTTAATGAAAAACTGTTTTTT. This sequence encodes CASSFSRVNEKLFF. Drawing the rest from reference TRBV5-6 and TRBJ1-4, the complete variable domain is DAGVTQSPTHLIKTRGQQVTLRCSPKSGHDTVSWYQQALGQGPQFIFQYYEEEERQRGNFPDRFSGHQFPNYSSELNVNALLLGDSALYLCASSFSRVNEKLFFGSGTQLSVL.

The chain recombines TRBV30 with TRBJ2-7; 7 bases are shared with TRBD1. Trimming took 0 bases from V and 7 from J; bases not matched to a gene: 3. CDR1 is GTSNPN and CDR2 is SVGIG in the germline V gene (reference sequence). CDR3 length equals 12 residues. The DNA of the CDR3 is TGTGCCTGGAGTGTGACAGGGAAAGAGCAGTACTTC. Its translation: CAWSVTGKEQYF.

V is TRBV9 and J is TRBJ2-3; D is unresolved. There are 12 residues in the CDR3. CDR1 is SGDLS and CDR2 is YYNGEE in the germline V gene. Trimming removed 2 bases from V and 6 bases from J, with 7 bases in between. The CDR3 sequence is CASSVYWDTQYF. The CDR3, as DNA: TGTGCCAGCAGCGTCTACTGGGATACGCAGTATTTT.

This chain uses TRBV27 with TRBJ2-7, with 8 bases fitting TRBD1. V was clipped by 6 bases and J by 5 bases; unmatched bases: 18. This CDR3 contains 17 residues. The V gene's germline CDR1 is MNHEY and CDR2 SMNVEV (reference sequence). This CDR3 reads CASSPKPNQGAKNEQYF. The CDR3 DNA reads TGTGCCAGCAGCCCAAAGCCCAACCAGGGGGCGAAGAACGAGCAGTACTTC.